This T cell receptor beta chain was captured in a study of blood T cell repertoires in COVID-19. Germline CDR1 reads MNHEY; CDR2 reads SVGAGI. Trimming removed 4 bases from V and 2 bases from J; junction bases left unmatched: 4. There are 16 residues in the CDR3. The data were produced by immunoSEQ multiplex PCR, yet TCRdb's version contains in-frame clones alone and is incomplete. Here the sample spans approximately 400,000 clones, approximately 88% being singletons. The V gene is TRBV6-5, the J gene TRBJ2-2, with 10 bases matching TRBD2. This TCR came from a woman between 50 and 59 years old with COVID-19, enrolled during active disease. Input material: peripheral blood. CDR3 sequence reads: CASSLGLAVNTGELFF. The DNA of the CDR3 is TGTGCCAGCAGTTTAGGACTAGCGGTTAACACCGGGGAGCTGTTTTTT.